This T cell receptor beta chain was profiled in a study of blood T cells in healthy people across ages. This clonotype was detected a few times. CDR1 and CDR2 (germline): SQVTM, ANQGSEA. V dropped 0 bases and J dropped 6 bases, with 17 bases sitting between them. CDR3 length: 16 residues. The authors ran a second PCR of about 7 to 12 cycles using a sample-barcoded 5' primer and a J-beta primer mix. Via MiXCR, TCRdb re-called the 5' RACE reads, giving one row per CDR3 protein. The profile shows roughly 500,000 distinct CDR3 sequences, approximately 25% of them singletons. What was sequenced was blood. This sequence joins TRBV29-1 and TRBJ2-2, with D maybe TRBD2 (5 bases). The origin of this receptor is a woman aged 65 to 85 in good health. In nucleotides, the CDR3 is TGCAGCGTTGAAGATCGGCTAGCTACGCTCCCCGGGGAGCTGTTTTTT. Its translation is CSVEDRLATLPGELFF.